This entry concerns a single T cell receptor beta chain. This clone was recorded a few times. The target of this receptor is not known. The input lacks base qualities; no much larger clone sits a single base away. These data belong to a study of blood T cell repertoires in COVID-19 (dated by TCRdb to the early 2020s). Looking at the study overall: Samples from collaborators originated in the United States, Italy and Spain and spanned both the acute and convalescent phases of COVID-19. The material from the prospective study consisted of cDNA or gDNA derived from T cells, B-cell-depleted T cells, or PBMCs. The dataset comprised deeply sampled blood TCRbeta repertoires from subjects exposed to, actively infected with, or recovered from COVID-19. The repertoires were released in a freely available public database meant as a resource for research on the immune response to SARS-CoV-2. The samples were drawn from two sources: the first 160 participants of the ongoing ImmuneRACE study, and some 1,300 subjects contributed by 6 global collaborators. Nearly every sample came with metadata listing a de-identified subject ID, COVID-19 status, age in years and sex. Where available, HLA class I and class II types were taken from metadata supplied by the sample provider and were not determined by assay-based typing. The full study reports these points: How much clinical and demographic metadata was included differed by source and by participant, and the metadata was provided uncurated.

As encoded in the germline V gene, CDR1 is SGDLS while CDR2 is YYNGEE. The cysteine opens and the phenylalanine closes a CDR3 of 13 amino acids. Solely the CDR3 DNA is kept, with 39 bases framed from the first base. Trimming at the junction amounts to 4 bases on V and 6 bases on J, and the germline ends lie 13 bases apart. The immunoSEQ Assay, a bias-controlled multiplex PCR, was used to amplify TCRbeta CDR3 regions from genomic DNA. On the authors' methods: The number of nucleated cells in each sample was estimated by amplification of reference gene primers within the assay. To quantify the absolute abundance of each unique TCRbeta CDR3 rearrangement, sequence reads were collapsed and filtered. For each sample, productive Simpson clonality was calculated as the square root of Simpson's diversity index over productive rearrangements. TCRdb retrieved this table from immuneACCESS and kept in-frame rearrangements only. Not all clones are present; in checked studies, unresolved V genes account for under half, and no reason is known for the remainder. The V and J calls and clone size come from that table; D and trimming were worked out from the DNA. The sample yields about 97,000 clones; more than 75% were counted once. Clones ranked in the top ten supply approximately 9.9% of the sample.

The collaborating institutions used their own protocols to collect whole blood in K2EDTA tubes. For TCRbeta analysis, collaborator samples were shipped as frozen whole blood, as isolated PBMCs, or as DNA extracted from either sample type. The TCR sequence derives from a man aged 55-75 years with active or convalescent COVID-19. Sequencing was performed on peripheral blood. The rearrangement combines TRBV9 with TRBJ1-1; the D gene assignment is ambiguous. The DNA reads TGTGCCAGCAGCCCGGGAGGTAGGGCTGAAGCTTTCTTT. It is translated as CASSPGGRAEAFF.